A selection of T cell receptor beta chains follows, all from one sample in a study of T cell responses to AZD1222 COVID-19 vaccine. Sequencing was performed with immunoSEQ multiplex PCR; in TCRdb, only in-frame clones are kept and a portion is missing. The table shows around 150,000 clones, with around 95% occurring only once. The specimen was peripheral blood, collected on day 0 of AZD1222 vaccination. The receptor set was obtained from an adult in good health. Each CDR3 is given with its conserved first and last residue. A D gene is named only where the DNA matches it firmly. The size field is filled for only some rows; it gives once, few, many or a size class.

v_call,j_call,clone_size,d_call,cdr3_aa,cdr3_nt
TRBV2,TRBJ1-1,-,-,CASSYHGGDTEAFF,TGTGCCAGCAGTTATCATGGAGGGGACACTGAAGCTTTCTTT
TRBV6-5,TRBJ2-7,-,-,CASRPLGGFENEQYF,TGTGCCAGCAGGCCCTTAGGGGGGTTTGAGAACGAGCAGTACTTC
TRBV15,TRBJ2-1,-,TRBD2,CATRVAGESEQFF,TGTGCCACCAGGGTAGCGGGAGAGTCTGAGCAGTTCTTC
TRBV29-1,TRBJ2-7,few,TRBD2,CSVEETSGNYEQYF,TGCAGCGTTGAAGAGACTAGCGGTAACTACGAGCAGTACTTC
TRBV3-1/TRBV3-2,TRBJ2-1,once,-,CASSQEGAGEQFF,TGTGCCAGCAGCCAAGAGGGTGCGGGGGAGCAGTTCTTC
TRBV3-1/TRBV3-2,TRBJ1-2,-,TRBD1,CASSQKWTGTVGYTF,TGTGCCAGCAGCCAAAAGTGGACAGGGACCGTTGGCTACACCTTC
TRBV7-9,TRBJ1-1,-,TRBD1,CASSPGQGVSTEAFF,TGTGCCAGCAGCCCTGGACAGGGGGTTTCGACTGAAGCTTTCTTT
TRBV11-2,TRBJ1-6,once,TRBD1,CASSLIRTGFVSPLHF,TGTGCCAGCAGCTTAATCCGGACAGGGTTTGTTTCACCCCTCCACTTT
TRBV10-3,TRBJ2-7,-,TRBD1,CAISGGQGIEQYF,TGTGCCATCAGTGGGGGACAGGGGATCGAGCAGTACTTC
TRBV18,TRBJ2-2,-,-,CASSRMPGELFF,TGTGCCAGCTCACGCATGCCCGGGGAGCTGTTTTTT